This T cell receptor (beta chain) originates from a study of blood T cell repertoires in COVID-19. Per the original data handling: Estimation of nucleated cell counts relied on the amplification of reference gene primers. Sequencing used immunoSEQ multiplex PCR; TCRdb keeps in-frame clones, though not all of them. That table is the source of V, J and clone size, and D and trimming were worked out from the DNA. This repertoire shows just under 350,000 clones, 83% found once; its top ten account for 2.5% to 3%. The CDR3 totals 14 residues. The V and J ends lost 0 bases and 2 bases respectively, with 8 bases between them. Germline-derived CDR1 and CDR2 are MGHRA and YSYEKL.

The TCR comes from a man between 25 and 39 years old with active or convalescent COVID-19. Sample: peripheral blood. This chain uses TRBV4-1 with TRBJ2-7; a weak D match, TRBD1 (6 bases). The CDR3 sequence is CASSQEAGAYEQYF. The CDR3 DNA reads as TGCGCCAGCAGCCAAGAAGCAGGGGCCTACGAGCAGTACTTC.